The entry that follows covers one T cell receptor beta chain sequence. Its specificity is unknown. The data belong to a study of blood T cells in healthy people across ages. Next came a second PCR, run for about 7 to 12 cycles, which used a sample-barcoded 5' primer along with a J-beta primer mix. Tags on each cDNA molecule came from a template-switch adaptor with 12 random nucleotides. All samples gave at least 2.5 million CDR3-containing paired-end reads. Via MiXCR, TCRdb re-called the 5' RACE reads, giving one row per CDR3 protein. Of approximately 810,000 distinct CDR3 sequences listed, 30% to 45% are singletons. Whole-study results and caveats: Unknown donor CMV status possibly confounded expanded clonotype changes.

The germline CDR1 and CDR2 sequences are MNHNS and SASEGT. V lost 0 bases and J lost 5, with 16 bases in between. This CDR3 comprises 16 residues. The rearrangement links TRBV6-1 to TRBJ1-2; TRBD1 might be the D (6 bases). This TCR was recovered from a man between 18 and 29 years old in good health. The sample was blood. CDR3 protein: CASSEAVGRGIYGYTF. CDR3 nucleotide sequence: TGTGCCAGCAGTGAAGCGGTTGGTAGGGGGATTTATGGCTACACCTTC.